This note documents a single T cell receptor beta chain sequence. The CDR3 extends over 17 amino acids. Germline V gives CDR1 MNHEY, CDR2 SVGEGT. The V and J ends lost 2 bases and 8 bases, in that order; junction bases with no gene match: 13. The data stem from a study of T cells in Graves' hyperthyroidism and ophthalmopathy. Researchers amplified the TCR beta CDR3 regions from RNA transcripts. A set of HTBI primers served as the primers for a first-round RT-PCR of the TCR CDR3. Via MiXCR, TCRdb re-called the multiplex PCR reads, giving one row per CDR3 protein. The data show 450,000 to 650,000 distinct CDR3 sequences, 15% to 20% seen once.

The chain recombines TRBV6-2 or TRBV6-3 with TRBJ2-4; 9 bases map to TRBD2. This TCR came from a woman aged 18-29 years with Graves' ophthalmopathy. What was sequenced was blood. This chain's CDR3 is CASSYETSGQKADIQYF. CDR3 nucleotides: TGTGCCAGCAGTTACGAGACTAGCGGCCAGAAGGCAGACATTCAGTACTTC.